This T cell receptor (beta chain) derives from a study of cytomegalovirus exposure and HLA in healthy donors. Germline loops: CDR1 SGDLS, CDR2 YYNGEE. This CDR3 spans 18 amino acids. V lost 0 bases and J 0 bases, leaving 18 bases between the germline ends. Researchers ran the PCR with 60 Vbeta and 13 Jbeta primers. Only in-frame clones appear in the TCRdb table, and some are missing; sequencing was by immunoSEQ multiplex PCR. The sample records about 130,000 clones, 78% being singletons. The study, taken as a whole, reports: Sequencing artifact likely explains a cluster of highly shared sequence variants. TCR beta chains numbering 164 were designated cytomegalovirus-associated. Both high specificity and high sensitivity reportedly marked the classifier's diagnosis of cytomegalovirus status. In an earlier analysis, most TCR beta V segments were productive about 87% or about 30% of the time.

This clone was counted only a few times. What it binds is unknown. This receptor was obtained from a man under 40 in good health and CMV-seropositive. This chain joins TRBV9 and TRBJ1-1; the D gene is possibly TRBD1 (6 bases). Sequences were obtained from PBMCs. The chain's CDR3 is CASSVVAGGREVNTEAFF. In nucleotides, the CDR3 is TGTGCCAGCAGCGTAGTAGCGGGGGGCAGAGAAGTGAACACTGAAGCTTTCTTT.